Listed below are T cell receptor beta chains from one sample, sequenced in a study of T cells in Graves' hyperthyroidism and ophthalmopathy. TCRdb ran MiXCR on the multiplex PCR reads and lists one entry per CDR3 protein. The sample shows about 700,000 distinct CDR3 sequences, 12% to 15% of them seen only once. Sequenced: blood. The receptors derive from a young woman with Graves' hyperthyroidism. CDR3s include the opening cysteine and the closing phenylalanine or tryptophan. D genes are given only for firm matches. Clone size is given for some rows only: seen once, a few or many times, or a class if the clone is expanded.

D gene: -; J gene: TRBJ2-7; clone size: many; V gene: TRBV15; CDR3 DNA: TGTGCCACCAGCAGGGGATGGCGGGGCGAGCACGAGCAGTACTTC; CDR3 protein: CATSRGWRGEHEQYF
D gene: -; J gene: TRBJ2-7; clone size: many; V gene: TRBV2; CDR3 DNA: TGTGCCAGCAGTGACGCTCTCTACTACGAGCAGTACTTC; CDR3 protein: CASSDALYYEQYF
D gene: -; J gene: TRBJ2-7; clone size: many; V gene: TRBV13; CDR3 DNA: TGTGCCAGCAGCTTAGGGGGTAGAAGGACGTACGAGCAGTACTTC; CDR3 protein: CASSLGGRRTYEQYF
D gene: -; J gene: TRBJ1-1; clone size: few; V gene: TRBV28; CDR3 DNA: TGTGCCAGCAGTTTAAGTGCCAGGGGCACTGAAGCTTTCTTT; CDR3 protein: CASSLSARGTEAFF
D gene: -; J gene: TRBJ2-4; clone size: few; V gene: TRBV30; CDR3 DNA: TGTGCCTGGAGACCTCCGACTGTCTCGGGACAAAACATTCAGTACTTC; CDR3 protein: CAWRPPTVSGQNIQYF
D gene: -; J gene: TRBJ1-1; clone size: many; V gene: TRBV3-1; CDR3 DNA: TGTGCCAGCAGCGAAGTGGGGGGGGCCCCTGAAGCTTTCTTT; CDR3 protein: CASSEVGGAPEAFF
D gene: -; J gene: TRBJ2-1; clone size: -; V gene: TRBV20-1; CDR3 DNA: TGCAGTGCTAGAGTAGCGTGGGAGCACGAGCAGTTCTTC; CDR3 protein: CSARVAWEHEQFF
D gene: -; J gene: TRBJ2-3; clone size: few; V gene: TRBV6-2/TRBV6-3; CDR3 DNA: TGTGCCAGCAGTTACACCCTAGCGAGGGATACGCAGTATTTT; CDR3 protein: CASSYTLARDTQYF
D gene: -; J gene: TRBJ2-7; clone size: -; V gene: TRBV7-9; CDR3 DNA: TGTGCCAGCAGCTCCCTAGAGCTGACAGTAGGTCGCTCCTACGAGCAGTACTTC; CDR3 protein: CASSSLELTVGRSYEQYF
D gene: TRBD1; J gene: TRBJ1-2; clone size: many; V gene: TRBV12-3/TRBV12-4; CDR3 DNA: TGTGCCAGTTCTAACAGGGGGCGGCGTGGCTACACCTTC; CDR3 protein: CASSNRGRRGYTF
D gene: -; J gene: TRBJ1-2; clone size: many; V gene: TRBV18; CDR3 DNA: TGTGCCAGCTCACCGAGGGAGTCGGACGGCTATGGCTACACCTTC; CDR3 protein: CASSPRESDGYGYTF
D gene: -; J gene: TRBJ1-1; clone size: many; V gene: TRBV20-1; CDR3 DNA: TGCAGTGCTGCGTTAGGGGTGACTGAAGCTTTCTTT; CDR3 protein: CSAALGVTEAFF
D gene: -; J gene: TRBJ1-1; clone size: few; V gene: TRBV29-1; CDR3 DNA: TGCAGCGTTGAGGTCGGAGGCCCTGAAGCTTTCTTT; CDR3 protein: CSVEVGGPEAFF
D gene: TRBD2; J gene: TRBJ2-7; clone size: -; V gene: TRBV6-1; CDR3 DNA: TGTGCCAGCACGAAGGATAGTAGCGGGACCTACGAGCAGTACTTC; CDR3 protein: CASTKDSSGTYEQYF
D gene: -; J gene: TRBJ2-7; clone size: many; V gene: TRBV2; CDR3 DNA: TGTGCCAGCAGTGTGTACGGAGAGCAGTACTTC; CDR3 protein: CASSVYGEQYF
D gene: TRBD2; J gene: TRBJ2-7; clone size: few; V gene: TRBV2; CDR3 DNA: TGTGCCAGCAGTCCTCTACGAGCGGGGGGGCTGTCTTACGAGCAGTACTTC; CDR3 protein: CASSPLRAGGLSYEQYF
D gene: -; J gene: TRBJ2-6; clone size: -; V gene: TRBV6-5; CDR3 DNA: TGTGCCAGCAGTTGGCAGAGCTCTGGGGCCAACGTCCTGACTTTC; CDR3 protein: CASSWQSSGANVLTF
D gene: -; J gene: TRBJ2-1; clone size: -; V gene: TRBV19; CDR3 DNA: TGTGCCAGTAGTATCCGGACTGACTCCTACAATGAGCAGTTCTTC; CDR3 protein: CASSIRTDSYNEQFF
D gene: -; J gene: TRBJ2-3; clone size: few; V gene: TRBV6-1; CDR3 DNA: TGTGCCAGCAGTGAACGTGAGTCTAGCACAGATACGCAGTATTTT; CDR3 protein: CASSERESSTDTQYF
D gene: -; J gene: TRBJ1-5; clone size: many; V gene: TRBV4-1; CDR3 DNA: TGCGCCAGCAGCCAGGACCTTTATAGCAATCAGCCCCAGCATTTT; CDR3 protein: CASSQDLYSNQPQHF
D gene: -; J gene: TRBJ2-1; clone size: few; V gene: TRBV20-1; CDR3 DNA: TGCAGTGCTCAAAAGTCGACTGAGCAGTTCTTC; CDR3 protein: CSAQKSTEQFF
D gene: -; J gene: TRBJ1-1; clone size: few; V gene: TRBV4-1; CDR3 DNA: TGCGCCAGCAGCCCCGATAGGGGCAGTCAGAACACTGAAGCTTTCTTT; CDR3 protein: CASSPDRGSQNTEAFF
D gene: -; J gene: TRBJ2-5; clone size: -; V gene: TRBV7-2; CDR3 DNA: TGTGCCAGCAGCTTAGGAGTCAGGGAGGAAGAGACCCAGTACTTC; CDR3 protein: CASSLGVREEETQYF